This section outlines one TCR beta chain sequence together with its context. The J segment lost 2 bases and the V segment lost 7 bases, leaving 9 bases of the junction unmatched. This CDR3 region has 15 residues. Germline CDR1 MDHEN, CDR2 SYDVKM. The data are from a study of T cell changes during pregnancy in multiple sclerosis. Sequencing was performed with immunoSEQ multiplex PCR; in TCRdb, only in-frame clones are kept and a portion is missing. The sample gives tens of thousands of clones, under 95% of which show up once; 4% to 5% is in the top ten. The chain links TRBV28 to TRBJ1-1, with TRBD1 matching over 8 bases. The sequenced sample was peripheral blood, obtained in the second trimester of pregnancy. The clonotype originates from a female donor in good health, enrolled as a control in a pregnancy study. CDR3 sequence (DNA): TGTGCCAGCATTCCTGCGACAGGGGATAACACTGAAGCTTTCTTT. Encoded protein: CASIPATGDNTEAFF.